This T cell receptor (beta chain) was sequenced for a study of T-cell memory formation after mild COVID-19. Study-wide findings and caveats: Clones contracting day 15 to 85 were balanced CD4/CD8; later expanders leaned CD4+. Shrinking CD4+ clones were chiefly CM and EM; CD8+ ones were chiefly EMRA.

This CDR3 has 14 amino acids. Germline values: CDR1 SGHTA, CDR2 FQGNSA. The ends lost 3 bases at V and 4 bases at J; junction bases unmatched: 3. 5'RACE, which relied on constant-segment primers, yielded TCR alpha and TCR beta cDNA libraries carrying sample barcodes and UMIs. Each CDR3 protein gets one entry after TCRdb re-called the 5' RACE reads with MiXCR. The sample contains about 470,000 distinct CDR3 sequences, nearly 25% of which appear only once. With respect to this clonotype: Its cognate antigen is unknown.

Specimen: PBMCs or a T cell subset sorted from them (not recorded which). The source of this sequence is an adult woman who had mild COVID-19 (a few samples of this study predate the infection). Cell type and time point are not known. The rearrangement joins TRBV7-2 to TRBJ1-2, with TRBD1 identical over 9 bases. CDR3 DNA sequence: TGTGCCAGCAGCTTTTCGGGACAGGGCTATGGCTACACCTTC. As protein: CASSFSGQGYGYTF.